Listed here are 22 T cell receptor beta chains from one sample, sequenced in a study of blood T cells in healthy people across ages. It was with a sample-barcoded 5' primer and a J-beta primer mix that a second PCR of roughly 6 to 12 cycles was run. Via MiXCR, TCRdb re-called the 5' RACE reads, giving one row per CDR3 protein. The sample includes 1,500,000 or so distinct CDR3 sequences, under 55% of them seen just once. The material sequenced was blood. The receptors derive from a woman between 18 and 29 years old in good health.

This clonotype was observed a handful of times. The J gene is TRBJ2-3, the V gene TRBV7-2; D gene uncertain. The CDR3 contains 12 residues. V gave up 6 bases and J gave up 4 bases, with 8 bases separating them. Germline CDR1 reads SGHTA; CDR2 reads FQGNSA. CDR3 in DNA: TGTGCCAGCAGATCGACTGCAGATACGCAGTATTTT. Translated: CASRSTADTQYF.

The chain's CDR3 is CASSVGRSEYF. The CDR3 nucleotides are TGTGCCAGCAGCGTAGGACGATCGGAGTACTTC. The chain is built from TRBV9 and TRBJ2-5; D is unclear. The germline V gene encodes CDR1 SGDLS and CDR2 YYNGEE. V lost 0 bases and J lost 12, with 9 bases in between. The CDR3 has 11 amino acids.

There are a few counts of this clonotype. This chain connects TRBV27 to TRBJ2-4; D not resolved. Germline CDR1 and CDR2: MNHEY and SMNVEV (reference sequence). Trimming pared 4 bases from V and 0 bases from J, leaving 13 bases between. The CDR3 is 16 amino acids. The CDR3 loop is CASSSPLRLAKNIQYF. The CDR3 nucleotides are TGTGCCAGCAGTTCTCCCTTGCGGCTAGCCAAAAACATTCAGTACTTC.

V gene TRBV19 combines with J gene TRBJ1-5; D is possibly TRBD1 (6 bases). The CDR3 is 15 amino acids. Germline assignment: CDR1 LNHDA and CDR2 SQIVND (reference sequence). Trimming shortened V by 4 bases and J by 1 base, and 11 bases separated the two germline ends. The CDR3, as DNA: TGTGCCAGTAGTAGTTACGGACAGAGCAATCAGCCCCAGCATTTT. This sequence encodes CASSSYGQSNQPQHF.

The chain is built from TRBV29-1 and TRBJ2-3; the D call may be TRBD1 or TRBD2 (5 bases each). Trimming took 8 bases from V and 3 from J, leaving 15 bases between them. The CDR3 spans 13 residues. The germline V gene encodes CDR1 SQVTM and CDR2 ANQGSEA. The DNA of the CDR3 is TGCAGCCTCTGCCAGGGAGAGACAGATACGCAGTATTTT. This encodes CSLCQGETDTQYF.

This clonotype has ten or more counts. The V call is TRBV20-1, the J call TRBJ2-5; no clear D. Trimming cost V 3 bases and J 0 bases, with 11 bases left between them. The germline V gene encodes CDR1 DFQATT and CDR2 SNEGSKA (reference sequence). The CDR3 has 14 amino acids. CDR3 sequence (DNA): TGCAGTGCTAGGGAGTCTCTTGACCAAGAGACCCAGTACTTC. Encoded protein: CSARESLDQETQYF.

V and J are TRBV5-1 and TRBJ1-5; D not certain. Germline CDR1 is SGHRS and CDR2 is YFSETQ. This CDR3 is built from 17 residues. V lost 2 bases to trimming and J lost 5 bases, with 20 bases between them. CDR3 sequence reads: CASSFGTGLGFDQPQHF. The DNA for the CDR3 is TGCGCCAGCAGCTTTGGTACTGGGCTCGGTTTCGATCAGCCCCAGCATTTT.

The chain recombines TRBV7-9 with TRBJ1-5; 9 bases are a match to TRBD1. Germline V gives CDR1 SEHNR, CDR2 FQNEAQ (reference sequence). The V gene end was trimmed by 4 bases and the J gene end by 0 bases; junction bases not matched to a gene: 7. The length of the CDR3 is 17 residues. The CDR3 DNA is TGTGCCAGCAGCTCCGGGACAGGGCGATATAGCAATCAGCCCCAGCATTTT. It translates to CASSSGTGRYSNQPQHF.

This clonotype was counted a few times. V gene TRBV6-6 combines with J gene TRBJ2-1, with 7 bases fitting TRBD2. The germline V gene has CDR1 MNHNY and CDR2 SVGAGI (reference sequence). This CDR3 contains 13 residues. With V trimmed by 7 bases and J by 7 bases, 7 bases remained unmatched. Written as DNA, the CDR3 is TGTGCCAGCAAGCCGGGCGGGAGTAATGAGCAGTTCTTC. It specifies CASKPGGSNEQFF.

The rearrangement links TRBV21-1 to TRBJ2-7; the DNA was not compared with TRBD2, the D call given in the table. TRBV21-1 is recorded as a pseudogene. This CDR3 is 18 amino acids long. The CDR3 spells CASSISHNYTLSSYEQYF. CDR3 sequence (DNA): TGTGCCAGCAGCATCTCCCACAACTACACTCTAAGCTCCTACGAGCAGTACTTC.

The chain recombines TRBV30 with TRBJ1-1; 9 bases are a match to TRBD1. This CDR3 region has 13 residues. In germline, CDR1 is GTSNPN, CDR2 SVGIG (reference sequence). Losses at the gene ends were 8 bases for V and 4 bases for J; bases not matched to a gene: 8. The CDR3 bases are TGTGCCCGAAAACAGGGGGCGAGCACTGAAGCTTTCTTT. It codes for CARKQGASTEAFF.

This chain links TRBV6-2 or TRBV6-3 with TRBJ1-6, with D uncertain. The CDR3 spans 17 residues. Trimming removed 0 bases from V and 6 bases from J, with 15 bases in between. CDR1 MNHEY and CDR2 SVGEGT come from the germline V gene. The CDR3: CASSYSMVRQLNSPLHF. Here the CDR3 DNA reads TGTGCCAGCAGTTACTCGATGGTACGGCAGCTTAATTCACCCCTCCACTTT.

V is TRBV7-2 and J is TRBJ2-5; weak D call: TRBD2 (5 bases). Germline V gene lookup returns CDR1 SGHTA and CDR2 FQGNSA. This CDR3 is 18 amino acids long. Trimming pared 1 base from V and 0 bases from J, leaving 18 bases between. CDR3 protein: CASSLGSILGSYQETQYF. DNA of the CDR3: TGTGCCAGCAGCTTAGGGAGCATTTTGGGGAGCTACCAAGAGACCCAGTACTTC.

The rearrangement uses TRBV29-1 and TRBJ2-1, with D perhaps matching TRBD2 (6 bases). The CDR3 has 12 amino acids. V was trimmed by 4 bases and J by 12 bases, leaving 16 bases between them. The germline gives CDR1 SQVTM, CDR2 ANQGSEA. CDR3 residues: CSVGHRREGQFF. Written as DNA, the CDR3 is TGCAGCGTTGGTCACAGGAGGGAAGGGCAGTTCTTC.

This CDR3 reads CASGGPQETQYF. For the CDR3, the DNA is TGTGCCAGCGGCGGACCCCAGGAGACCCAGTACTTC. The gene calls are TRBV6-6 and TRBJ2-5; D is uncertain. Trimming shortened V by 8 bases and J by 5 bases, and 12 bases separated the two germline ends. Germline lookup yields CDR1 MNHNY and CDR2 SVGAGI (reference sequence). The CDR3 extends over 12 amino acids.

The table lists this clonotype with a few counts. DNA of the CDR3: TGCAGTGCTAGTCGGGACAGGCCTCCCTACGAGCAGTACTTC. Translating it yields CSASRDRPPYEQYF. The chain uses TRBV20-1 and TRBJ2-7, with 8 bases that match TRBD1. Trimming cost V 3 bases and J 2 bases; bases outside gene matches: 6. CDR3 length: 14 amino acids. Per germline, CDR1 DFQATT and CDR2 SNEGSKA (reference sequence).

This clonotype was counted only a few times. The chain carries TRBV7-3 and TRBJ2-1; D ambiguous. Trimming took 5 bases from V and 7 from J, leaving 18 bases between them. This CDR3 contains 15 residues. Germline V gene sequence: CDR1 SGHTA, CDR2 FQGTGA. In DNA, the CDR3 is TGTGCCAGCAGCGACCAGGTCCTTGGGTTAAATGAGCAGTTCTTC. This encodes CASSDQVLGLNEQFF.

V and J are TRBV5-1 and TRBJ1-1; TRBD1 is a possible D gene (6 bases). The CDR3 totals 15 residues. The germline V and J ends were trimmed by 2 bases and 3 bases, with 14 bases remaining between them. In germline, CDR1 is SGHRS, CDR2 YFSETQ. The CDR3 DNA follows: TGCGCCAGCAGCTTTACCCTAGGGGGGGACACTGAAGCTTTCTTT. It codes for CASSFTLGGDTEAFF.

The J gene is TRBJ2-7, the V gene TRBV12-3 or TRBV12-4; TRBD1 might be the D (6 bases). There are 13 residues in the CDR3. The germline V and J ends were trimmed by 6 bases and 5 bases, with 14 bases remaining between them. DNA for the CDR3: TGTGCCAGCAGGCCCAGGGACAAGAACGAGCAGTACTTC. It specifies CASRPRDKNEQYF.

The V gene is TRBV29-1, the J gene TRBJ2-7; D remains unclear. V shed 7 bases and J shed 3 bases, with 10 bases lying between them. Germline-derived CDR1 and CDR2 are SQVTM and ANQGSEA. The CDR3 loop spans 11 amino acids. The DNA of the CDR3 is TGCAGCGGGGCCGTTAGCTACGAGCAGTACTTC. Protein product: CSGAVSYEQYF.

This clonotype has only a few counts. This chain uses TRBV5-1 with TRBJ1-4; maybe TRBD1 (6 bases). The CDR3 length is 14 residues. Germline-derived CDR1 and CDR2 are SGHRS and YFSETQ. V was trimmed by 4 bases and J by 8 bases, leaving 15 bases between them. This chain's CDR3 is CASSRTALKEKLFF. The CDR3 bases are TGCGCCAGCAGCCGGACAGCTCTGAAAGAAAAACTGTTTTTT. Filled out from reference TRBV5-1 and TRBJ1-4, the complete variable domain reads KAGVTQTPRYLIKTRGQQVTLSCSPISGHRSVSWYQQTPGQGLQFLFEYFSETQRNKGNFPGRFSGRQFSNSRSEMNVSTLELGDSALYLCASSRTALKEKLFFGSGTQLSVL.

This chain uses TRBV19 with TRBJ1-5; 11 nucleotides line up with TRBD1. The V gene end was trimmed by 7 bases and the J gene end by 6 bases; junction bases not matched to a gene: 5. CDR3 length: 14 residues. Looked up from germline, CDR1 is LNHDA and CDR2 is SQIVND (reference sequence). In DNA form, the CDR3 reads TGTGCCAGTACCCCGGGACAGGGGGTTCAGCCCCAGCATTTT. Residues: CASTPGQGVQPQHF.